This TCR beta chain was captured by sequencing in a study of blood T cell repertoires in COVID-19. Across the whole study: Donors in the United States, Italy and Spain gave samples during acute or convalescent COVID-19. Sample material is recorded as cDNA or gDNA derived from T cells, B-cell-depleted T cells, or PBMCs.

Trimming took off 2 bases at V and 6 bases at J, with 11 bases between the two ends. CDR3 length equals 14 residues. Germline assignment: CDR1 MDHEN and CDR2 SYDVKM. Participants had their cohort set by participant-reported clinical history. Per the study methods: Amplified reference gene primers provided the basis for estimating nucleated cell counts. Generated by immunoSEQ multiplex PCR, the TCRdb table keeps only in-frame clones and is missing some. The D gene and trimming were derived from the DNA, and the V and J assignments and clone size from that table. Among 200,000 to 250,000 clones, about 79% were seen once, and the ten largest hold approximately 1.3%.

Sequencing was performed on PBMCs or T cells enriched from blood (not recorded which). The gene calls are TRBV28 and TRBJ1-5, with unresolved D. The sequence derives from a middle-aged woman with acute COVID-19. The CDR3 DNA reads as TGTGCCAGCAGTTTAAACACGGGAGGTCAGCCCCAGCATTTT. It specifies CASSLNTGGQPQHF.